This TCR beta chain came from a study of blood T cell repertoires in COVID-19. On the study more broadly: The study drew acute and convalescent COVID-19 samples from the United States, Italy and Spain. Sources were T cells, B-cell-depleted T cells, or PBMCs; the material itself was cDNA or gDNA.

Germline loops: CDR1 MDHEN, CDR2 SYDVKM. The CDR3 contains 14 residues. V shed 6 bases, J shed 7 bases, and the junction held 11 bases outside the gene matches. Produced via immunoSEQ multiplex PCR; TCRdb's table is partial and in-frame only. Of roughly 300,000 clones listed, approximately 91% are singletons. Participants spanned ages about 18 to 100 years and resided in about 25 US areas. Clinical histories supplied by participants themselves formed the basis of cohort assignment. This clonotype was sampled from a woman between 40 and 55 years old with acute COVID-19. This chain links TRBV28 with TRBJ1-2; 7 bases map to TRBD1. The sample was PBMCs or T cells enriched from blood (not recorded which). CDR3 residues: CASRPTGEVGGYTF. Written as DNA, the CDR3 is TGTGCCAGCAGGCCAACAGGGGAAGTTGGTGGCTACACCTTC.